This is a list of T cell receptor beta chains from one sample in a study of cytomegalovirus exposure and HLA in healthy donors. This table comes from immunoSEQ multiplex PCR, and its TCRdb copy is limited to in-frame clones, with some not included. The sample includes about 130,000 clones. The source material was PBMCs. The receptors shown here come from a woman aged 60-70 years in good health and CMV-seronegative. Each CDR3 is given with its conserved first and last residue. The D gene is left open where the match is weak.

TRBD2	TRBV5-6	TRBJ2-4	TGTGCCAGCAGCTTGGATCCTAGCGGAGAATTAGGCTTC	CASSLDPSGELGF
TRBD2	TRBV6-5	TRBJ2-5	TGTGCCAGCAGTTACCGCTTCACTAGCGGAGGAGAGACCCAGTACTTC	CASSYRFTSGGETQYF
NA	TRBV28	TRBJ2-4	TGTGCCAGCAGTTTAATCGGGACACAGCTAGCCAAAAACATTCAGTACTTC	CASSLIGTQLAKNIQYF
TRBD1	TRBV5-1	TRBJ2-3	TGCGCCAGCAGCTCGAGTCGGACAGGGACCACAGATACGCAGTATTTT	CASSSSRTGTTDTQYF
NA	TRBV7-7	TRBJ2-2	TGTGCTAGCAGCTCGACAGCGAACACCGGGGAGCTGTTTTTT	CASSSTANTGELFF
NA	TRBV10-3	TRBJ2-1	TGTGCCATCAGTGACTCCGATGAGCAGTTCTTC	CAISDSDEQFF
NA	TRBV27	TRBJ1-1	TGTGCCAGCAGTGATAGATACAGGGCCCCGACGAACACTGAAGCTTTCTTT	CASSDRYRAPTNTEAFF
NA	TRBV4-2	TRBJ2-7	TGTGCCAGCAGCCAAGAAGGGGGACCCTTTAGGAAGACACCACAGTACTTC	CASSQEGGPFRKTPQYF
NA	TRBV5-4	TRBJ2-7	TGTGCCAGCAGCTTGTGGCAGCGCAACTACGAGCAGTACTTC	CASSLWQRNYEQYF
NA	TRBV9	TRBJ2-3	TGTGCCAGCACCCCGACCGGGACTAGCACAGATACGCAGTATTTT	CASTPTGTSTDTQYF
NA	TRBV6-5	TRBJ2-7	TGTGCCAGCAGTTATGACACTTCCTACGAGCAGTACTTC	CASSYDTSYEQYF
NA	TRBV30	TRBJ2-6	TGTGCCTGGGGGGCCGGTTCTGGGGCCAACGTCCTGACTTTC	CAWGAGSGANVLTF
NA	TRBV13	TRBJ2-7	TGTGCCAGCAGCTTAGGTCTTGGGGTACTAGGGACCTACGAGCAGTACTTC	CASSLGLGVLGTYEQYF
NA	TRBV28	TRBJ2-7	TGTGCCAGCCGCCAGGGGCCCTACGAGCAGTACTTC	CASRQGPYEQYF
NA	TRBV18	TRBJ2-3	TGTGCCAGCTCACCTAGCGGCGATACGCAGTATTTT	CASSPSGDTQYF
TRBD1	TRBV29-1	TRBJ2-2	TGCAGCGTGCCGAGGGGGCGCGACACCGGGGAGCTGTTTTTT	CSVPRGRDTGELFF
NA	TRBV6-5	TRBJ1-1	TGTGCCAGCAGTTACGAAGGGGATACTGAAGCTTTCTTT	CASSYEGDTEAFF
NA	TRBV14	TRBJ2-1	TGTGCCAGCAGCCAAGATTATCTAACAGGGCGTTACTACAATGAGCAGTTCTTC	CASSQDYLTGRYYNEQFF
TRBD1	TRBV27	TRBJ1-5	TGTGCCAGCAGTTCCGGGACAGTGAGAAATCAGCCCCAGCATTTT	CASSSGTVRNQPQHF
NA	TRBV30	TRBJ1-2	TGTGCCTGGCGACAGGCCCCGGGAAATGGCTACACCTTC	CAWRQAPGNGYTF
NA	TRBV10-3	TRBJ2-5	TGTGCCATCAGTGGTTCTAGCGCAGAGACCCAGTACTTC	CAISGSSAETQYF
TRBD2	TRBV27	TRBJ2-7	TGTGCCAGCAGTTCAGGACTAGCGGGGTTTTCCTCCTACGAGCAGTACTTC	CASSSGLAGFSSYEQYF
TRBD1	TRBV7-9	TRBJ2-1	TGTGCCAGCAGCTCACTCCCCCTCGACAGGGCCCACAATGAGCAGTTCTTC	CASSSLPLDRAHNEQFF
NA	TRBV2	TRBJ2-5	TGTGCCAGCAACCCCCTACTAAGGAAAAAAGAGACCCAGTACTTC	CASNPLLRKKETQYF
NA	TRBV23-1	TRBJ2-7	TGCGCAGCGAAGAGAGGTCCGCTGTCCTACGAGCAGTACTTC	CAAKRGPLSYEQYF